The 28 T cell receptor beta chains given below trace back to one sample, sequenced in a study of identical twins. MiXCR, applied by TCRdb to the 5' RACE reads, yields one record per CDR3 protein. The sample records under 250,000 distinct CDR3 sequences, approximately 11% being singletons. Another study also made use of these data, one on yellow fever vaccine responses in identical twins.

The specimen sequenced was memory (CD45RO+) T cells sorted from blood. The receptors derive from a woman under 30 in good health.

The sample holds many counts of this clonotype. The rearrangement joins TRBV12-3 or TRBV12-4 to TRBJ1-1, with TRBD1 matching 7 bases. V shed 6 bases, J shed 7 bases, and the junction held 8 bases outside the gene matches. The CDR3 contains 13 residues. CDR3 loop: CASSTDRVHEAFF. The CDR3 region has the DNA TGTGCCAGCAGCACCGACAGGGTACATGAAGCTTTCTTT.

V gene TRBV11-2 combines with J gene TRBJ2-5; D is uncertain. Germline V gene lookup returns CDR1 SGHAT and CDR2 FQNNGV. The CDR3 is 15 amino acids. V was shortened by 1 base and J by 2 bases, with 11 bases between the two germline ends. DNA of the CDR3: TGTGCCAGCAGCTTAGTCACAGCAGCTCAAGAGACCCAGTACTTC. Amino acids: CASSLVTAAQETQYF.

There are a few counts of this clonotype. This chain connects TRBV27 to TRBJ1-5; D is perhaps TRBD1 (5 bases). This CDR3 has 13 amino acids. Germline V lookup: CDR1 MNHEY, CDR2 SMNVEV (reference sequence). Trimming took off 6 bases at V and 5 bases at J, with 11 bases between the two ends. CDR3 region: CASRGADYQPQHF. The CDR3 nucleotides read TGTGCCAGCAGAGGGGCGGACTATCAGCCCCAGCATTTT.

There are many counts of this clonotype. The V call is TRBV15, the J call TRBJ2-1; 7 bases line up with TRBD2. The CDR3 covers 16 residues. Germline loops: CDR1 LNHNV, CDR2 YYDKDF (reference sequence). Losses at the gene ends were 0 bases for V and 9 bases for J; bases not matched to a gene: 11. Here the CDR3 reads CATSRDVWGGEGEQFF. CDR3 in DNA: TGTGCCACCAGCAGAGACGTGTGGGGAGGGGAGGGTGAGCAGTTCTTC.

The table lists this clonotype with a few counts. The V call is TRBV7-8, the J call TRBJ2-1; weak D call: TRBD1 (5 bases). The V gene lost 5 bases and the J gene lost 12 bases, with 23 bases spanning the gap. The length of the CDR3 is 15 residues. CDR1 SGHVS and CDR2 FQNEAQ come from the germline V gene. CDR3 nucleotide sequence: TGTGCCAGCAGCGTACTAACAGGCAGCCATGTGGGGCAGTTCTTC. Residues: CASSVLTGSHVGQFF.

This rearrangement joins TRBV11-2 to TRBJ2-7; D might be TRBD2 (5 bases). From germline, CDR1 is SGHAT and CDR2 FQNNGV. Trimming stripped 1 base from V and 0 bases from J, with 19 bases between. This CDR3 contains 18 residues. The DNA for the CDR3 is TGTGCCAGCAGCTTAGTTGCGGGCGACGCCTCAGCCTCCTACGAGCAGTACTTC. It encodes CASSLVAGDASASYEQYF.

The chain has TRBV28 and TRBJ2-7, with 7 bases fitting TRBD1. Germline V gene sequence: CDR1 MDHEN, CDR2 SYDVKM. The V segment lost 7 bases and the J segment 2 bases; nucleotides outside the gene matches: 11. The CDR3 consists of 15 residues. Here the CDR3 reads CASNSDRALPYEQYF. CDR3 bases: TGTGCCAGCAACTCCGACAGGGCTTTACCCTACGAGCAGTACTTC.

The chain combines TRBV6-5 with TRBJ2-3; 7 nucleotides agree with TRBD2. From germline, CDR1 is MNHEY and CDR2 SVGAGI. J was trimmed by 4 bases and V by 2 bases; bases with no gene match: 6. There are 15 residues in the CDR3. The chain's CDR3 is CASSYRGGGSDTQYF. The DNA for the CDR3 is TGTGCCAGCAGTTACCGCGGGGGAGGATCAGATACGCAGTATTTT.

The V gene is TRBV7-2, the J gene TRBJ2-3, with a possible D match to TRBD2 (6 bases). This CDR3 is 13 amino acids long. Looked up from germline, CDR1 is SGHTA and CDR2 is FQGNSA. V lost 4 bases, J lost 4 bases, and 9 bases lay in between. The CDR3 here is CASSSPSADTQYF. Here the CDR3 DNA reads TGTGCCAGCAGCTCCCCTAGCGCAGATACGCAGTATTTT.

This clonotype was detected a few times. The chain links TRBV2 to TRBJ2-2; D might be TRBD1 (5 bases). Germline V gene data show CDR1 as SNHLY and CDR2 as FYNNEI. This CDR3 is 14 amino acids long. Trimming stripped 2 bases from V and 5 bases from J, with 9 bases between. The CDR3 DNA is TGTGCCAGCAGTGAAAGGGGCAGGACCGGGGAGCTGTTTTTT. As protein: CASSERGRTGELFF.

CDR3 nucleotide sequence: TGCAGTGCTAGAAGTACGAACACCGGGGAGCTGTTTTTT. Its protein is CSARSTNTGELFF. The V call is TRBV20-1, the J call TRBJ2-2; D is unclear. Germline CDR1 DFQATT, CDR2 SNEGSKA (reference sequence). V shed 2 bases and J shed 0 bases, with 4 bases lying between them. The CDR3 runs to 13 residues.

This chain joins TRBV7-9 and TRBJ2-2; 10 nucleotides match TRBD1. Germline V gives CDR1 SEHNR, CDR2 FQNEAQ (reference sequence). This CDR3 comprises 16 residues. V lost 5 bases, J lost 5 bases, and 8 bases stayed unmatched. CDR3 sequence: CASSTRDRGSTGELFF. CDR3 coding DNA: TGTGCCAGCAGCACCCGGGACAGGGGTTCGACCGGGGAGCTGTTTTTT.

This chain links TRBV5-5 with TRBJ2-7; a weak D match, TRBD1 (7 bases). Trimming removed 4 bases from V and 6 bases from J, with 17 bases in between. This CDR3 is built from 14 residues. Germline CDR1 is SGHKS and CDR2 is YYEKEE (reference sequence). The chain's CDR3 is CASSITGEVGEQYF. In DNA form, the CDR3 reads TGTGCCAGCAGCATTACAGGGGAGGTCGGCGAGCAGTACTTC. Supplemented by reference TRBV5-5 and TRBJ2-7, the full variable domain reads DAGVTQSPTHLIKTRGQQVTLRCSPISGHKSVSWYQQVLGQGPQFIFQYYEKEERGRGNFPDRFSARQFPNYSSELNVNALLLGDSALYLCASSITGEVGEQYFGPGTRLTVT.

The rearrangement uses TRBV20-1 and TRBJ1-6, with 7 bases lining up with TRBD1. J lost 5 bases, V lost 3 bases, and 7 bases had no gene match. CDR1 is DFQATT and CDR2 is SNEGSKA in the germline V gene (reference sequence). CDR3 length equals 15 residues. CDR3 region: CSARVGTDNNSPLHF. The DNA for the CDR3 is TGCAGTGCTAGGGTAGGGACAGACAATAATTCACCCCTCCACTTT.

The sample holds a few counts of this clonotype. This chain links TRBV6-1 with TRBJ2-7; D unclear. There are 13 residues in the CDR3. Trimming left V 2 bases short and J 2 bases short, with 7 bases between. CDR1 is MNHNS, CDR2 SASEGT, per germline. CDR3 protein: CASSELQAYEQYF. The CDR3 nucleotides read TGTGCCAGCAGTGAACTGCAGGCCTACGAGCAGTACTTC.

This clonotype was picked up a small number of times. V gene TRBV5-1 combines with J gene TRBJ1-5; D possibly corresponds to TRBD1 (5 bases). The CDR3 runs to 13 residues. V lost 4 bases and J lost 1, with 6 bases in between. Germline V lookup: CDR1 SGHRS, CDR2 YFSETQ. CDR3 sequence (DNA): TGCGCCAGCAGCAAGGGGAGCAATCAGCCCCAGCATTTT. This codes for CASSKGSNQPQHF.

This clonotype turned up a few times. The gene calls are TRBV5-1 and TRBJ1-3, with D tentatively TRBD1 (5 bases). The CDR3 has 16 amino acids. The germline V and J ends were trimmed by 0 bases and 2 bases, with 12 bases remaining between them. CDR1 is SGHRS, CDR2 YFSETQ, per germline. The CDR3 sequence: CASSLAFGTTGNTIYF. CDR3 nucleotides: TGCGCCAGCAGCTTGGCCTTCGGGACCACTGGAAACACCATATATTTT. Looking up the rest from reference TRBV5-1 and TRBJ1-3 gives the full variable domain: KAGVTQTPRYLIKTRGQQVTLSCSPISGHRSVSWYQQTPGQGLQFLFEYFSETQRNKGNFPGRFSGRQFSNSRSEMNVSTLELGDSALYLCASSLAFGTTGNTIYFGEGSWLTVV.

CDR3 residues: CASTQGNSPLHF. In nucleotides, the CDR3 is TGTGCCAGCACCCAGGGAAATTCACCCCTCCACTTT. The V gene is TRBV6-1, the J gene TRBJ1-6, with a tentative D call TRBD1 (5 bases). Per germline, CDR1 MNHNS and CDR2 SASEGT. V lost 7 bases to trimming and J lost 7 bases, with 8 bases between them. The CDR3 sequence is 12 residues long.

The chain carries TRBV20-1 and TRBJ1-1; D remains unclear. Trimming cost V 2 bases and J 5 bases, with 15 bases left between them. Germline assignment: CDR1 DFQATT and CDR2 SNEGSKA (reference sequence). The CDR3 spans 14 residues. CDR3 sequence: CSARKFTLGTEAFF. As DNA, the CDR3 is TGCAGTGCTAGAAAATTCACGCTGGGGACTGAAGCTTTCTTT.

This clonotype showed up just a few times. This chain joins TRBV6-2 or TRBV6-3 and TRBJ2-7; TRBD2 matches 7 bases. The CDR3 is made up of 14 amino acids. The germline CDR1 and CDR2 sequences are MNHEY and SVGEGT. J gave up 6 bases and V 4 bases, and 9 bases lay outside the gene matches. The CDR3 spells CASSWGGIRGEQYF. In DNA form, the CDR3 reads TGTGCCAGCAGTTGGGGAGGGATCCGGGGCGAGCAGTACTTC.

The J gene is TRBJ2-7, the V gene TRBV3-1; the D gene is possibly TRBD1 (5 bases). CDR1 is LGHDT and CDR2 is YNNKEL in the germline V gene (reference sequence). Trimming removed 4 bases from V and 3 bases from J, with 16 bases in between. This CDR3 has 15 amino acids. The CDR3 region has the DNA TGTGCCAGCAGCCCGCGGAGCAGGGCAAACTACGAGCAGTACTTC. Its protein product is CASSPRSRANYEQYF.

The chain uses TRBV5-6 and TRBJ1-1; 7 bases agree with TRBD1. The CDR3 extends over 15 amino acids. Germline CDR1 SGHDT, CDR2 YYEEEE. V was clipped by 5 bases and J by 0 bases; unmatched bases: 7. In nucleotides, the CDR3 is TGTGCCAGCAGTGACCCCGGACAGGTGAACACTGAAGCTTTCTTT. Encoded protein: CASSDPGQVNTEAFF.

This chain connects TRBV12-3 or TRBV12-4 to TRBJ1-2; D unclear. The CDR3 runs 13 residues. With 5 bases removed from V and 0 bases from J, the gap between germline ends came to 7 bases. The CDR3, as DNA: TGTGCCAGCAGTCCCCTGACTAACTATGGCTACACCTTC. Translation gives CASSPLTNYGYTF.

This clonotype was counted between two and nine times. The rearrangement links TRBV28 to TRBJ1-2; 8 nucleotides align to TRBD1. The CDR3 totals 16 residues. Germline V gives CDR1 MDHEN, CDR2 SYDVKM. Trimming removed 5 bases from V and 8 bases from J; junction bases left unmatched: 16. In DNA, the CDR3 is TGTGCCAGCAGTCCCAGTCCCGGGACAGGAACGGGGGGCTACACCTTC. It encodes CASSPSPGTGTGGYTF.

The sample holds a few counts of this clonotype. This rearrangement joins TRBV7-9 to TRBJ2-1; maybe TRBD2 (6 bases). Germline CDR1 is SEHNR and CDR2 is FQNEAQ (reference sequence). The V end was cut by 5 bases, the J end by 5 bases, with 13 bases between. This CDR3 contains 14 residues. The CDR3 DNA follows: TGTGCCAGCAGCCTTATGACTAGAGACAATGAGCAGTTCTTC. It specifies CASSLMTRDNEQFF.

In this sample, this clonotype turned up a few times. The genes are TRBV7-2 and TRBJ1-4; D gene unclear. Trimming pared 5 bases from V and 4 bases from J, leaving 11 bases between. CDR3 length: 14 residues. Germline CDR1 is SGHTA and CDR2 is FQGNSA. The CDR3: CASSARHGNEKLFF. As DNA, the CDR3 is TGTGCCAGCAGCGCCCGACACGGTAATGAAAAACTGTTTTTT.

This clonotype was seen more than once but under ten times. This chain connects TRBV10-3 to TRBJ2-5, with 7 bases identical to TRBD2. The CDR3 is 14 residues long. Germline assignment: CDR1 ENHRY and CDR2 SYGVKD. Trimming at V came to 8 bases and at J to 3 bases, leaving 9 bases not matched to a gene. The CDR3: CAIGEAAGEETQYF. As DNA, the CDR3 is TGTGCCATCGGGGAGGCGGCGGGGGAAGAGACCCAGTACTTC.

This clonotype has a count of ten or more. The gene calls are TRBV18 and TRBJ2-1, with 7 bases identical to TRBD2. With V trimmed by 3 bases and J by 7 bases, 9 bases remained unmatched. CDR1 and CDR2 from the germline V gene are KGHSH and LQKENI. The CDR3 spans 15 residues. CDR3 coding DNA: TGTGCCAGCTCACCTCTTTTGGGGGGGTCGAATGAGCAGTTCTTC. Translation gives CASSPLLGGSNEQFF.